This T cell receptor (beta chain) was recovered during a study of cytomegalovirus exposure and HLA in healthy donors. The study, taken as a whole, reports: In a later analysis, TCR beta V- and J-gene trimming was associated with a missense DCLRE1C variant.

On this clone itself: What it recognizes is unknown.

Trimming cost V 6 bases and J 4 bases; bases outside gene matches: 9. Germline V gives CDR1 MRHNA, CDR2 SNTAGT. This CDR3 contains 15 residues. 60 Vbeta and 13 Jbeta primers were used in PCR. Generated by immunoSEQ multiplex PCR, the TCRdb table keeps only in-frame clones and is missing some. The sample has more than 110,000 clones, around 79% seen once; the top ten hold about 1%. This chain connects TRBV6-4 to TRBJ2-1, with 7 nucleotides matching TRBD1. Sample: PBMCs. The sequence derives from a man aged 18 to 29 in good health and CMV-seronegative. The CDR3 DNA follows: TGTGCCAGCAGCCTCGAGGGGGCTCGGTACAATGAGCAGTTCTTC. As protein: CASSLEGARYNEQFF.